This TCR beta chain was identified during a study of blood T cell repertoires in COVID-19. Germline values: CDR1 WNHNN, CDR2 SYGVQD (reference sequence). The CDR3 is 12 residues long. After removal of 8 bases from V and 7 bases from J, the junction contained 7 bases not matched to a gene. Sequenced by immunoSEQ multiplex PCR; TCRdb stores in-frame clones only, minus some. The sample includes hundreds of thousands of clones, roughly 88% of them seen just once. The V call is TRBV10-1, the J call TRBJ2-7, with 8 bases matching TRBD1. The source material was peripheral blood. The clonotype originates from a woman aged 25-40 years with active or convalescent COVID-19. The CDR3, as DNA: TGCGCCAGCCCGGACAGGGCCGGAGAGCAGTACTTC. As protein: CASPDRAGEQYF.